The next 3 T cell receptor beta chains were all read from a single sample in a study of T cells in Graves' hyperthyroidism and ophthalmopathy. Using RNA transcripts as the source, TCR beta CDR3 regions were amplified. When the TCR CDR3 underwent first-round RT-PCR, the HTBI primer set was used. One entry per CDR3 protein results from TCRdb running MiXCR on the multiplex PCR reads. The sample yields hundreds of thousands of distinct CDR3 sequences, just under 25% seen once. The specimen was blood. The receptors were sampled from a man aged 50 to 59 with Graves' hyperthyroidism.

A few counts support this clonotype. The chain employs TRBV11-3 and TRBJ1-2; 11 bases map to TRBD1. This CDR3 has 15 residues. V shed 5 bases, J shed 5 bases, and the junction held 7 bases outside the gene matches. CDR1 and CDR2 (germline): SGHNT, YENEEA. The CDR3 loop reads CASSPGQGARYGYTF. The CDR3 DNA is TGTGCCAGCAGCCCTGGACAGGGGGCTAGATATGGCTACACCTTC.

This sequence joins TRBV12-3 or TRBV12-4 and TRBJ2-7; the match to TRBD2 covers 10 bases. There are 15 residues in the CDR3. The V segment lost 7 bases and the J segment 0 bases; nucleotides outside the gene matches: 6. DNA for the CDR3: TGTGCCAGCACGCTGACTAGCGGGCTCTCCTACGAGCAGTACTTC. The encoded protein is CASTLTSGLSYEQYF.

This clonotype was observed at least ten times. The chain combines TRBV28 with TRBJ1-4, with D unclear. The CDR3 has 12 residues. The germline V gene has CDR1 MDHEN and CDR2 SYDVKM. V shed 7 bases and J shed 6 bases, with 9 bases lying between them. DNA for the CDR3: TGTGCCAGCACCGACAATTATGAAAAACTGTTTTTT. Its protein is CASTDNYEKLFF. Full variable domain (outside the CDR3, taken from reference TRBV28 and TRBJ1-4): DVKVTQSSRYLVKRTGEKVFLECVQDMDHENMFWYRQDPGLGLRLIYFSYDVKMKEKGDIPEGYSVSREKKERFSLILESASTNQTSMYLCASTDNYEKLFFGSGTQLSVL.